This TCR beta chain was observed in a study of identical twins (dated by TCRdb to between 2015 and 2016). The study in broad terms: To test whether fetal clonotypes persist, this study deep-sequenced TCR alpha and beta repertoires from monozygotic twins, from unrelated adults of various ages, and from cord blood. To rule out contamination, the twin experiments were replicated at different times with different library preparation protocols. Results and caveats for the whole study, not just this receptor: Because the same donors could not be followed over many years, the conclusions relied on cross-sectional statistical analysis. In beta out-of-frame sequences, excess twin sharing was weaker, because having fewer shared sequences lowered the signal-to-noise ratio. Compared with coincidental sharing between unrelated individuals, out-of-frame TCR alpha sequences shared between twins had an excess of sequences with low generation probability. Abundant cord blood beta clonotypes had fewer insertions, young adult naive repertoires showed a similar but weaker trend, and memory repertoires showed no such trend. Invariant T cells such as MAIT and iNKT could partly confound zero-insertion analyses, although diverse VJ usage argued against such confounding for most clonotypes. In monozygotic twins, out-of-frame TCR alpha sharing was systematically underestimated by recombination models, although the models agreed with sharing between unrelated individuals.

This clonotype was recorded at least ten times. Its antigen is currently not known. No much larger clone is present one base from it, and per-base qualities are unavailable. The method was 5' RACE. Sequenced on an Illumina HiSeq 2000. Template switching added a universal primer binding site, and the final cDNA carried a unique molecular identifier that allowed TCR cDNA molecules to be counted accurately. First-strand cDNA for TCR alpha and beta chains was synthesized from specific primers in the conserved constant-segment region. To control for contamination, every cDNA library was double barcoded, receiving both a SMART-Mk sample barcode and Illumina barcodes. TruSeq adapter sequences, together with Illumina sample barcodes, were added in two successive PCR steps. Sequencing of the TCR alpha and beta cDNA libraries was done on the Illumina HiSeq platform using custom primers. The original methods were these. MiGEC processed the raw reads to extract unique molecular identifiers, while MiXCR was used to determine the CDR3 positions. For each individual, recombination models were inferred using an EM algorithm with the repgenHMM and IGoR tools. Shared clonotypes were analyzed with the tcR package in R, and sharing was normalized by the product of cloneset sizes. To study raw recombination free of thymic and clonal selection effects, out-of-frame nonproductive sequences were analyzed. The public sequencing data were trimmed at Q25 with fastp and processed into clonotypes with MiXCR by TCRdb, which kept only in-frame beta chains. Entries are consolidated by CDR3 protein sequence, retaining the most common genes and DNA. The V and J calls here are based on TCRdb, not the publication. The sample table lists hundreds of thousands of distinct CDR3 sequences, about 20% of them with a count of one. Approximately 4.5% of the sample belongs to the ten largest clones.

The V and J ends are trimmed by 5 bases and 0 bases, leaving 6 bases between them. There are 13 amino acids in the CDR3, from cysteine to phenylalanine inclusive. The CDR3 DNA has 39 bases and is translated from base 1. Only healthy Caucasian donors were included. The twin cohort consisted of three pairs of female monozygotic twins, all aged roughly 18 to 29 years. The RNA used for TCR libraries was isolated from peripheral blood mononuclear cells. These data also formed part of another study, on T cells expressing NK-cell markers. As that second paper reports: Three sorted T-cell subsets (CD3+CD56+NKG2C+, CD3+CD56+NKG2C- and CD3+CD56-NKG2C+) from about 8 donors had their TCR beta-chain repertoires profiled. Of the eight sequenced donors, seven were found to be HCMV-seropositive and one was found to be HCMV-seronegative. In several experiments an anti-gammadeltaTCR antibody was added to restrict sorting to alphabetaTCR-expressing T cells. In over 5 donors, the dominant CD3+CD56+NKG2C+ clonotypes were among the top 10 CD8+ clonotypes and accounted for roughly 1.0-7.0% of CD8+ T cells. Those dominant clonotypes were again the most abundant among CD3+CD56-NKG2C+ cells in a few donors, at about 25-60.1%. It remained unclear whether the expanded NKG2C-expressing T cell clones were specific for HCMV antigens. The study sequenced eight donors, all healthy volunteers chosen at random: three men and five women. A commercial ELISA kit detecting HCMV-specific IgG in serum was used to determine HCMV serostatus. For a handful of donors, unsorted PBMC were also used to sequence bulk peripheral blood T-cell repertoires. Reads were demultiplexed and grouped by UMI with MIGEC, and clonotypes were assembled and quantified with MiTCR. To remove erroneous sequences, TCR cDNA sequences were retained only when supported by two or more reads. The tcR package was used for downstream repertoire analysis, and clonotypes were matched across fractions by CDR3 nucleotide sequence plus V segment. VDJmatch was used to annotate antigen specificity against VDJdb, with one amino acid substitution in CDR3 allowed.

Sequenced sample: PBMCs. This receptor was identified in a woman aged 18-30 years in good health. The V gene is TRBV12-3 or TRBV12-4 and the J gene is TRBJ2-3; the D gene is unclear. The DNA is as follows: TGTGCCAGCAGTCACGACAGCACAGATACGCAGTATTTT. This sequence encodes CASSHDSTDTQYF.